Presented here are 27 T cell receptor beta chains from one specimen sequenced in a study of control samples from healthy donors and cancer patients. Generated by immunoSEQ multiplex PCR, the TCRdb table keeps only in-frame clones and is missing some. In the table there are about 69,000 clones, roughly 84% of which are singletons. Material for sequencing was PBMCs. These receptors were obtained from a woman in her 50s with lung cancer.

The chain couples TRBV11-2 to TRBJ1-1; weak D call: TRBD1 (5 bases). Germline V lookup: CDR1 SGHAT, CDR2 FQNNGV. This CDR3 comprises 14 residues. Trimming left V 1 base short and J 7 bases short, with 13 bases between. CDR3 region: CASSLVQAVGEAFF. The CDR3 region has the DNA TGTGCCAGCAGCTTAGTACAGGCGGTCGGTGAAGCTTTCTTT.

The chain recombines TRBV7-6 with TRBJ1-6; maybe TRBD1 (5 bases). This CDR3 has 14 amino acids. In germline, CDR1 is SGHVS, CDR2 FNYEAQ. V shed 6 bases and J shed 6 bases, with 12 bases lying between them. The CDR3 nucleotides read TGTGCCAGCAGTTCGGGACTCCGTAATTCACCCCTCCACTTT. Protein: CASSSGLRNSPLHF.

This clone was recorded a few times. V and J are TRBV9 and TRBJ2-3; D is unresolved. CDR1 is SGDLS, CDR2 YYNGEE, per germline. CDR3 length: 14 residues. V was shortened by 0 bases and J by 2 bases, with 7 bases between the two germline ends. CDR3 coding DNA: TGTGCCAGCAGCGTAGCACCTTACACAGATACGCAGTATTTT. It specifies CASSVAPYTDTQYF.

The V gene is TRBV2, the J gene TRBJ2-7, with D uncertain. The V gene's germline CDR1 is SNHLY and CDR2 FYNNEI. This CDR3 spans 13 amino acids. V lost 5 bases and J 6 bases, leaving 14 bases between the germline ends. Here the CDR3 reads CASSLQLRREQYF. Here the CDR3 DNA reads TGTGCCAGCAGTCTTCAACTCCGTCGCGAGCAGTACTTC.

The chain couples TRBV21-1 to TRBJ2-1; TRBD2, the D gene given by the table, was not confirmed from the DNA. TRBV21-1 is reported as a pseudogene. The CDR3 runs 12 residues. The CDR3 DNA reads as TGTGCCAGCAGCAAAGGGAATAGCGATCGGTTCTTC. This encodes CASSKGNSDRFF.

The chain joins TRBV5-1 to TRBJ2-3; D is unresolved. With 0 bases removed from V and 8 bases from J, the gap between germline ends came to 10 bases. The CDR3 is made up of 13 amino acids. Per germline, CDR1 SGHRS and CDR2 YFSETQ. The CDR3 sequence: CASSLGVDPTQYF. The CDR3, as DNA: TGCGCCAGCAGCTTGGGTGTGGATCCTACGCAGTATTTT.

The rearrangement links TRBV5-1 to TRBJ1-1; 10 bases agree with TRBD1. The germline CDR1 and CDR2 sequences are SGHRS and YFSETQ. The CDR3 has 15 amino acids. Germline trimming cut 4 bases from V and 3 bases from J; bases unmatched to any gene: 6. The CDR3 bases are TGCGCCAGCAGCGTGACAGGGGGCCGGGACACTGAAGCTTTCTTT. Translating gives CASSVTGGRDTEAFF.

The chain couples TRBV6-5 to TRBJ2-7; TRBD2 matches at 7 bases. Trimming took 0 bases from V and 0 from J; bases not matched to a gene: 2. The CDR3 runs to 15 residues. The germline gives CDR1 MNHEY, CDR2 SVGAGI. CDR3 sequence reads: CASSYSWTSSYEQYF. As DNA, the CDR3 is TGTGCCAGCAGTTACTCGTGGACTAGCTCCTACGAGCAGTACTTC.

This clone was picked up one time. V usage is TRBV30 and J usage is TRBJ1-1, with TRBD1 identical over 9 bases. The ends lost 3 bases at V and 12 bases at J; junction bases unmatched: 11. From germline, CDR1 is GTSNPN and CDR2 SVGIG (reference sequence). The CDR3 loop spans 13 amino acids. CDR3 in DNA: TGTGCCTGGAGCCCTCGACAGGGGGGGAGGACTTTCTTT. It codes for CAWSPRQGGRTFF.

This chain uses TRBV5-1 with TRBJ1-3, with D unresolved. CDR1 SGHRS and CDR2 YFSETQ come from the germline V gene. The CDR3 runs to 18 residues. Trimming left V 2 bases short and J 0 bases short, with 18 bases between. CDR3 bases: TGCGCCAGCAGCTTCGGGTTTCCCAGTCAGTACTCTGGAAACACCATATATTTT. Its protein is CASSFGFPSQYSGNTIYF.

This rearrangement joins TRBV6-5 to TRBJ1-5; 7 bases are shared with TRBD1. J gave up 1 base and V 8 bases, and 8 bases lay outside the gene matches. This CDR3 has 15 residues. The germline V gene encodes CDR1 MNHEY and CDR2 SVGAGI. The DNA of the CDR3 is TGTGCCAGCCGTCGGCAGGGGGTGAGCAATCAGCCCCAGCATTTT. It yields the protein CASRRQGVSNQPQHF.

The rearrangement links TRBV4-3 to TRBJ1-4; 7 bases are shared with TRBD1. The trim removed 1 base at V and 12 bases at J, leaving 11 bases unmatched. From germline, CDR1 is LGHNA and CDR2 YSLEER. The CDR3 consists of 15 residues. CDR3: CASSQGGGGGGELFF. The CDR3 DNA reads as TGCGCCAGCAGCCAAGGGGGCGGTGGAGGGGGCGAACTGTTTTTT.

Only one count was recorded for this clone. V and J are TRBV27 and TRBJ1-1; tentative D call: TRBD1 (6 bases). The V gene's germline CDR1 is MNHEY and CDR2 SMNVEV (reference sequence). Trimming pared 5 bases from V and 4 bases from J, leaving 14 bases between. The CDR3 is made up of 14 amino acids. Written as DNA, the CDR3 is TGTGCCAGCAGTGCCGGGGGGCCGGGCACTGAAGCTTTCTTT. Translating it yields CASSAGGPGTEAFF.

The chain links TRBV13 to TRBJ1-2; possibly TRBD1 for D (5 bases). The CDR3 covers 13 residues. The V and J ends lost 6 bases and 8 bases respectively, with 16 bases between them. The germline V gene has CDR1 PRHDT and CDR2 FYEKMQ (reference sequence). CDR3 bases: TGTGCCAGCAGTCCACGGGGGAGCCCCGGCTACACCTTC. Residues: CASSPRGSPGYTF.

The J gene is TRBJ2-2, the V gene TRBV28; 7 positions agree with TRBD1. Germline V lookup: CDR1 MDHEN, CDR2 SYDVKM. Trimming took 5 bases from V and 1 from J; bases not matched to a gene: 13. The length of the CDR3 is 18 residues. The CDR3 loop reads CASSTPDRESLNTGELFF. Written as DNA, the CDR3 is TGTGCCAGCAGTACCCCAGACAGGGAATCCCTGAACACCGGGGAGCTGTTTTTT.

This clone was counted between two and nine times. The chain links TRBV20-1 to TRBJ2-1, with 16 bases lining up with TRBD2. The CDR3 runs to 16 residues. Germline CDR1 is DFQATT and CDR2 is SNEGSKA (reference sequence). V trimming: 3 bases; J trimming: 9 bases; junction bases outside the gene matches: 8. CDR3 DNA: TGCAGTGCTAGTTCGGGACTAGCGGGGGGGCTGGGTGAGCAGTTCTTC. As protein: CSASSGLAGGLGEQFF.

The rearrangement joins TRBV27 to TRBJ1-5; D is undetermined. Deletions cut 3 bases from V and 2 bases from J, with 8 bases between. The CDR3 loop spans 14 amino acids. Germline CDR1 and CDR2: MNHEY and SMNVEV (reference sequence). CDR3 sequence: CASSFRAGNQPQHF. DNA of the CDR3: TGTGCCAGCAGTTTCCGGGCCGGCAATCAGCCCCAGCATTTT.

The chain joins TRBV7-2 to TRBJ1-3; tentatively, D is TRBD1 (5 bases). The CDR3 is made up of 15 amino acids. Per the germline V gene, CDR1 is SGHTA and CDR2 is FQGNSA. V was pared by 0 bases and J by 7 bases, with 13 bases between. The DNA of the CDR3 is TGTGCCAGCAGCTTAGCGCAAGGGGAAGTGAACACCATATATTTT. As protein: CASSLAQGEVNTIYF.

This clone was seen just once. This chain links TRBV4-3 with TRBJ1-2; D call uncertain. The V gene lost 1 base and the J gene lost 5 bases, with 11 bases spanning the gap. The CDR3 length is 14 residues. From germline, CDR1 is LGHNA and CDR2 YSLEER. The CDR3: CASSQGRGGYGYTF. CDR3 in DNA: TGCGCCAGCAGCCAAGGTCGAGGCGGGTATGGCTACACCTTC.

This chain links TRBV9 with TRBJ1-2; D remains unclear. The V end lost 0 bases, the J end lost 0 bases, and 9 bases lay between the germline ends. The CDR3 extends over 15 amino acids. The V gene's germline CDR1 is SGDLS and CDR2 YYNGEE. The CDR3 DNA reads as TGTGCCAGCAGCGTAGATCGGTTTCCTAACTATGGCTACACCTTC. It specifies CASSVDRFPNYGYTF.

V usage is TRBV7-3 and J usage is TRBJ2-1; a weak D match, TRBD1 (5 bases). Trimming left V 2 bases short and J 3 bases short, with 14 bases between. The germline CDR1 and CDR2 sequences are SGHTA and FQGTGA. The CDR3 loop spans 16 amino acids. Here the CDR3 reads CASSLLPGPIYNEQFF. Here the CDR3 DNA reads TGTGCCAGCAGCTTACTTCCAGGGCCCATCTACAATGAGCAGTTCTTC.

The chain combines TRBV7-9 with TRBJ1-3; maybe TRBD1 (5 bases). CDR1 and CDR2 from the germline V gene are SEHNR and FQNEAQ (reference sequence). V was cut by 3 bases and J by 8 bases, with 11 bases left in between. The CDR3 length is 13 residues. CDR3 sequence reads: CASSFQGGDTIYF. CDR3 in DNA: TGTGCCAGCAGCTTTCAGGGTGGTGACACCATATATTTT. Variable domain in full (rest from reference TRBV7-9 and TRBJ1-3): DTGVSQNPRHKITKRGQNVTFRCDPISEHNRLYWYRQTLGQGPEFLTYFQNEAQLEKSRLLSDRFSAERPKGSFSTLEIQRTEQGDSAMYLCASSFQGGDTIYFGEGSWLTVV.

The chain joins TRBV27 to TRBJ1-2; D is uncertain. The CDR3 is made up of 16 amino acids. The germline gives CDR1 MNHEY, CDR2 SMNVEV (reference sequence). V lost 2 bases and J 4 bases, leaving 17 bases between the germline ends. The CDR3 here is CASSLGGAGGFYGYTF. Written as DNA, the CDR3 is TGTGCCAGCAGTTTAGGTGGAGCAGGTGGATTCTATGGCTACACCTTC.

The chain combines TRBV28 with TRBJ1-2; D might be TRBD1 (6 bases). Germline CDR1 is MDHEN and CDR2 is SYDVKM. The CDR3 is 13 amino acids. The germline V and J ends were trimmed by 5 bases and 6 bases, with 13 bases remaining between them. CDR3 sequence (DNA): TGTGCCAGCAGTCTTGGACAGCTAAATGGCTACACCTTC. Translated: CASSLGQLNGYTF.

This clone was detected only a few times. The rearrangement uses TRBV10-3 and TRBJ1-5; 10 nucleotides agree with TRBD1. The V gene's germline CDR1 is ENHRY and CDR2 SYGVKD. Trimming took 8 bases from V and 5 from J; bases not matched to a gene: 9. The CDR3 is 15 amino acids. The CDR3 DNA sequence: TGTGCCATCGCCGATTCGACAGGGGGCGATCAGCCCCAGCATTTT. Its protein product is CAIADSTGGDQPQHF.

The chain uses TRBV9 and TRBJ2-7; possibly TRBD2 for D (6 bases). This CDR3 has 15 residues. Germline V gene sequence: CDR1 SGDLS, CDR2 YYNGEE. Trimming took 0 bases from V and 2 from J, leaving 12 bases between them. CDR3 in DNA: TGTGCCAGCAGCGTAGCGGAGGGGCTAGCCTACGAGCAGTACTTC. This codes for CASSVAEGLAYEQYF.

The V gene is TRBV27, the J gene TRBJ2-7; tentative D call: TRBD2 (6 bases). The CDR3 runs to 13 residues. Per germline, CDR1 MNHEY and CDR2 SMNVEV (reference sequence). V lost 6 bases and J lost 2, with 11 bases in between. The CDR3 nucleotides read TGTGCCAGCAGGGGGGGACCTACCTACGAGCAGTACTTC. Amino acid sequence: CASRGGPTYEQYF.